These 13 T cell receptor beta chains came from one sample sequenced in a study of blood T cell repertoires in COVID-19. Generated by immunoSEQ multiplex PCR, the TCRdb table keeps only in-frame clones and is missing some. The top ten hold more than 0.95% of the sample, which has a few hundred thousand clones, 70% to 90% seen once. The material sequenced was PBMCs or T cells enriched from blood (not recorded which). These receptors all come from a woman younger than 30 who had recovered from COVID-19.

The J gene is TRBJ2-2, the V gene TRBV29-1; D may be TRBD2 (6 bases). The CDR3 spans 15 residues. The V end was cut by 6 bases, the J end by 2 bases, with 16 bases between. Germline V CDR1 and CDR2: SQVTM, ANQGSEA. CDR3: CSVTPGLFNTGELFF. The DNA of the CDR3 is TGCAGCGTCACACCGGGACTTTTCAACACCGGGGAGCTGTTTTTT.

V is TRBV20-1 and J is TRBJ2-1; TRBD2 is a possible D gene (6 bases). The CDR3 spans 16 residues. The germline V gene encodes CDR1 DFQATT and CDR2 SNEGSKA (reference sequence). V was shortened by 3 bases and J by 4 bases, with 19 bases between the two germline ends. The CDR3 loop reads CSASHRGNVVYNEQFF. The CDR3 region has the DNA TGCAGTGCTAGTCACCGGGGGAACGTAGTATACAATGAGCAGTTCTTC.

The J gene is TRBJ1-4, the V gene TRBV10-1; possible D gene TRBD1, 5 bases. Germline V CDR1 and CDR2: WNHNN, SYGVQD (reference sequence). Deletions cut 5 bases from V and 5 bases from J, with 12 bases between. The CDR3 contains 14 residues. Written as DNA, the CDR3 is TGCGCCAGCAGTTCATCCAGGGTGAATGAAAAACTGTTTTTT. It is translated as CASSSSRVNEKLFF.

This sequence joins TRBV2 and TRBJ2-6, with D tentatively TRBD1 (5 bases). This CDR3 region has 15 residues. V was clipped by 4 bases and J by 2 bases, with 9 bases between them. CDR1 and CDR2 from the germline V gene are SNHLY and FYNNEI. The CDR3 DNA sequence: TGTGCCAGCAGTGCACAGGTGACTGGGGCCAACGTCCTGACTTTC. It codes for CASSAQVTGANVLTF.

The J gene is TRBJ1-1, the V gene TRBV4-1; maybe TRBD1 (6 bases). Per the germline V gene, CDR1 is MGHRA and CDR2 is YSYEKL. V was pared by 4 bases and J by 5 bases, with 17 bases between. The CDR3 has 15 amino acids. The CDR3 DNA reads as TGCGCCAGCAGCCCAATTACAGGGCCGTGGACTGAAGCTTTCTTT. Its translation: CASSPITGPWTEAFF.

V and J are TRBV19 and TRBJ2-7; D not resolved. The CDR3 length is 12 residues. The V gene's germline CDR1 is LNHDA and CDR2 SQIVND (reference sequence). V lost 5 bases to trimming and J lost 6 bases, with 11 bases between them. CDR3 DNA sequence: TGTGCCAGTAGTCCGTCTAGGCGCGAGCAGTACTTC. As protein: CASSPSRREQYF.

This sequence joins TRBV20-1 and TRBJ2-1; 8 bases map to TRBD2. Germline-derived CDR1 and CDR2 are DFQATT and SNEGSKA (reference sequence). The junction had 10 bases not matched to a gene; V was cut back by 3 bases and J by 0 bases. This CDR3 region has 17 residues. This CDR3 is CSASGASGSFSYNEQFF. CDR3 nucleotide sequence: TGCAGTGCTAGTGGGGCTAGCGGGTCATTCTCCTACAATGAGCAGTTCTTC.

The chain is built from TRBV5-5 and TRBJ1-4; D gene ambiguous. V was pared by 0 bases and J by 5 bases, with 14 bases between. There are 16 residues in the CDR3. CDR1 and CDR2 (germline): SGHKS, YYEKEE (reference sequence). The CDR3 DNA is TGTGCCAGCAGCTTGGTACCCCAGGCTGGGAATGAAAAACTGTTTTTT. Amino acid sequence: CASSLVPQAGNEKLFF.

The chain couples TRBV10-2 to TRBJ1-1; D perhaps matches TRBD1 (5 bases). Germline CDR1 and CDR2: WSHSY and SAAADI. This CDR3 spans 16 amino acids. V lost 2 bases and J 2 bases, leaving 15 bases between the germline ends. The CDR3 here is CASSEPQSGFNTEAFF. Here the CDR3 DNA reads TGCGCCAGCAGTGAGCCCCAGTCAGGGTTCAACACTGAAGCTTTCTTT.

The rearrangement links TRBV19 to TRBJ2-7; D is uncertain. Trimming pared 3 bases from V and 0 bases from J, leaving 6 bases between. Germline V lookup: CDR1 LNHDA, CDR2 SQIVND (reference sequence). The CDR3 consists of 13 residues. The CDR3 region is CASSIRNSYEQYF. In DNA form, the CDR3 reads TGTGCCAGTAGTATTAGAAACTCCTACGAGCAGTACTTC.

The chain couples TRBV6-4 to TRBJ2-2; weak D call: TRBD1 (6 bases). V gave up 0 bases and J gave up 3 bases, with 11 bases separating them. This CDR3 spans 16 amino acids. CDR1 and CDR2 from the germline V gene are MRHNA and SNTAGT. CDR3: CASSDSMSGDTGELFF. CDR3 nucleotides: TGTGCCAGCAGTGACTCGATGTCAGGGGACACCGGGGAGCTGTTTTTT.

A few counts support this clone. The rearrangement uses TRBV27 and TRBJ1-2; D perhaps matches TRBD1 (5 bases). With 4 bases removed from V and 1 base from J, the gap between germline ends came to 10 bases. The CDR3 extends over 14 amino acids. Per the germline V gene, CDR1 is MNHEY and CDR2 is SMNVEV (reference sequence). The DNA of the CDR3 is TGTGCCAGCAGTTCGGGGGAGGGTAACTATGGCTACACCTTC. As protein: CASSSGEGNYGYTF.

The rearrangement links TRBV9 to TRBJ1-1; 11 bases map to TRBD1. V shed 2 bases, J shed 5 bases, and the junction held 5 bases outside the gene matches. The CDR3 has 15 amino acids. Per the germline V gene, CDR1 is SGDLS and CDR2 is YYNGEE. The CDR3 sequence is CASSVSGTGGTEAFF. CDR3 bases: TGTGCCAGCAGCGTTTCCGGGACAGGGGGGACTGAAGCTTTCTTT.